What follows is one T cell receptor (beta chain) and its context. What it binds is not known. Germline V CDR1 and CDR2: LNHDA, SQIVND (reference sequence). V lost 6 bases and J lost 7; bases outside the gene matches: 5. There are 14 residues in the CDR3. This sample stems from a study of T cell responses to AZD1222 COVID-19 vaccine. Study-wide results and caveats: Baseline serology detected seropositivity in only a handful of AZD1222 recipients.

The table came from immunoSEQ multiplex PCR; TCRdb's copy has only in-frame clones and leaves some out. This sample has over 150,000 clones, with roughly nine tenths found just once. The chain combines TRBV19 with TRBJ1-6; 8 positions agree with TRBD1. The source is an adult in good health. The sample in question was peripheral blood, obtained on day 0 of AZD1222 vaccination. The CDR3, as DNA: TGTGCCAGTAGACAGGGGGATTTCAATTCACCCCTCCACTTT. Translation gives CASRQGDFNSPLHF.